The clone carrying this T cell receptor beta chain was observed many times. The antigen remains undetermined. Germline-derived CDR1 and CDR2 are SGHVS and FQNEAQ. V shed 2 bases and J shed 5 bases, with 13 bases lying between them. The CDR3 contains 14 residues. The study's findings and limits: In terms of TCR gene usage, tumor memory CD4+ T cells clustered together with blood and lymph node memory CD4+ cells, as well as with lymph node naive CD4+ cells.

The sorted Tregs were CD4+CD25+CD127-/low cells. Full-length variable regions came from constant-region reverse primers plus semi-nested Nested Universal Primer A PCR. TCRdb recomputed calls from the 5' RACE reads with MiXCR, one row per CDR3 protein. The repertoire includes more than 55,000 distinct CDR3 sequences, about a fifth of them detected once, and 3.2% sits in the top ten. The chain recombines TRBV7-8 with TRBJ2-7; unclear D gene. This receptor was taken from a female donor with breast cancer. The source material was tumor-infiltrating Tregs sorted from the breast tumor. CDR3 protein: CASSLRRGSDEQYF. In DNA form, the CDR3 reads TGTGCCAGCAGCTTACGACGAGGAAGCGACGAGCAGTACTTC.